This entry lists 28 T cell receptor beta chains sequenced from one sample in a study of CD8 T cells in ankylosing spondylitis. From the 5' RACE reads, TCRdb called clonotypes with MiXCR, one entry per CDR3 protein. The table includes some 140,000 distinct CDR3 sequences, 6% to 8% detected once. What was sequenced was blood, either unsorted or a sorted T cell fraction (not recorded which). These receptors came from a female donor with ankylosing spondylitis or in good health (not recorded which).

This clonotype came up many times. In DNA form, the CDR3 reads TGCAGCGTTGGGGTGAGGGCGAACACCGGGGAGCTGTTTTTT. This sequence encodes CSVGVRANTGELFF. The chain recombines TRBV29-1 with TRBJ2-2; a possible D gene is TRBD2 (5 bases). V lost 4 bases and J lost 0, with 9 bases in between. The CDR3 is 14 amino acids. The germline CDR1 and CDR2 sequences are SQVTM and ANQGSEA.

Many counts were recorded for this clonotype. V and J are TRBV7-6 and TRBJ2-5; tentatively, D is TRBD1 (5 bases). V was clipped by 3 bases and J by 4 bases, with 6 bases between them. Germline values: CDR1 SGHVS, CDR2 FNYEAQ. The CDR3 totals 12 residues. CDR3 region: CASSLQGETQYF. The CDR3 region has the DNA TGTGCCAGCAGCTTGCAGGGAGAGACCCAGTACTTC.

This clonotype was detected many times. The rearrangement joins TRBV20-1 to TRBJ2-3, with a tentative D call TRBD1 (5 bases). The length of the CDR3 is 11 residues. Between the trimmed V and J ends, which lost 5 bases and 6 bases, there was a span of 9 bases. From germline, CDR1 is DFQATT and CDR2 SNEGSKA (reference sequence). Here the CDR3 reads CSADNRDTQYF. For the CDR3, the DNA is TGCAGTGCTGATAACAGGGATACGCAGTATTTT.

In this sample, this clonotype turned up a few times. The rearrangement links TRBV15 to TRBJ2-5; D is undetermined. This CDR3 has 15 amino acids. Germline V lookup: CDR1 LNHNV, CDR2 YYDKDF (reference sequence). V gave up 0 bases and J gave up 1 base, with 9 bases separating them. This CDR3 reads CATSRDTGRQETQYF. The CDR3 bases are TGTGCCACCAGCAGAGATACCGGGCGCCAAGAGACCCAGTACTTC.

Ten or more counts support this clonotype. The chain joins TRBV5-1 to TRBJ1-1, with D possibly being TRBD1 (6 bases). Germline values: CDR1 SGHRS, CDR2 YFSETQ. The CDR3 has 14 amino acids. Trimming removed 3 bases at V and 3 bases at J, with 12 bases between. The CDR3 DNA reads as TGCGCCAGCAGCTGGACAGCGGGGGACACTGAAGCTTTCTTT. It specifies CASSWTAGDTEAFF.

There are many counts of this clonotype. The genes are TRBV20-1 and TRBJ1-1; 7 positions match TRBD1. Unmatched junction bases numbered 11, after V lost 5 bases and J lost 5 bases. The length of the CDR3 is 14 residues. Per the germline V gene, CDR1 is DFQATT and CDR2 is SNEGSKA (reference sequence). CDR3 region: CSASEGAPGTEAFF. In nucleotides, the CDR3 is TGCAGTGCTTCGGAGGGGGCCCCGGGTACTGAAGCTTTCTTT.

The rearrangement links TRBV5-1 to TRBJ2-3, with 7 bases matching TRBD1. After removal of 4 bases from V and 9 bases from J, the junction contained 5 bases not matched to a gene. This CDR3 comprises 12 residues. The V gene's germline CDR1 is SGHRS and CDR2 YFSETQ. CDR3 loop: CASSPDRRTQYF. CDR3 sequence (DNA): TGCGCCAGCAGCCCGGACAGGAGGACGCAGTATTTT.

The genes are TRBV6-1 and TRBJ2-7, with D perhaps matching TRBD2 (7 bases). The CDR3 loop spans 15 amino acids. Germline V gene lookup returns CDR1 MNHNS and CDR2 SASEGT. Trimming left V 4 bases short and J 3 bases short, with 16 bases between. CDR3 in amino acids: CASSGGGGANYEQYF. The CDR3 DNA reads TGTGCCAGCAGTGGAGGGGGGGGAGCGAACTACGAGCAGTACTTC.

This clonotype was seen ten or more times. The V gene is TRBV3-1, the J gene TRBJ2-1; D may match TRBD1 or TRBD2 (5 bases each). V was cut by 1 base and J by 2 bases, with 12 bases left in between. The length of the CDR3 is 16 residues. Germline CDR1 and CDR2: LGHDT and YNNKEL (reference sequence). The chain's CDR3 is CASSQVGVRTYNEQFF. For the CDR3, the DNA is TGTGCCAGCAGCCAAGTGGGGGTCAGGACCTACAATGAGCAGTTCTTC.

This clonotype has a count of ten or more. The chain has TRBV6-4 and TRBJ1-4; D is undetermined. In germline, CDR1 is MRHNA, CDR2 SNTAGT. The length of the CDR3 is 13 residues. V gave up 2 bases and J gave up 7 bases, with 8 bases separating them. CDR3 in DNA: TGTGCCAGCAGTGACGAGATGGGTGAAAAACTGTTTTTT. Its translation: CASSDEMGEKLFF.

This clonotype was counted ten times or more. The chain uses TRBV10-3 and TRBJ1-1, with unresolved D. The CDR3 consists of 15 residues. Trimming took 0 bases from V and 1 from J, leaving 9 bases between them. Germline CDR1 reads ENHRY; CDR2 reads SYGVKD. The CDR3 loop is CAISESKGKNTEAFF. Here the CDR3 DNA reads TGTGCCATCAGTGAGTCGAAGGGCAAGAACACTGAAGCTTTCTTT.

This clonotype was seen many times. The V gene is TRBV5-1, the J gene TRBJ2-7; perhaps TRBD1 as D (6 bases). CDR1 and CDR2 from the germline V gene are SGHRS and YFSETQ. The CDR3 has 15 amino acids. V was pared by 2 bases and J by 2 bases, with 14 bases between. CDR3 sequence: CASSLGTTGTYEQYF. The CDR3 DNA follows: TGCGCCAGCAGCTTAGGAACGACAGGAACCTACGAGCAGTACTTC. The whole variable domain, filled in from reference TRBV5-1 and TRBJ2-7, reads KAGVTQTPRYLIKTRGQQVTLSCSPISGHRSVSWYQQTPGQGLQFLFEYFSETQRNKGNFPGRFSGRQFSNSRSEMNVSTLELGDSALYLCASSLGTTGTYEQYFGPGTRLTVT.

This clonotype has a count of ten or more. This chain joins TRBV12-3 or TRBV12-4 and TRBJ2-3, with 9 bases lining up with TRBD1. V lost 8 bases to trimming and J lost 6 bases; unmatched junction nucleotides: 6. The CDR3 spans 13 residues. CDR3 sequence: CASGTGRSDTQYF. The CDR3 coding sequence is TGTGCCAGCGGGACAGGGAGATCGGATACGCAGTATTTT.

This clonotype was recorded at least ten times. The chain is built from TRBV20-1 and TRBJ2-2, with D possibly TRBD1 on 5 matching bases. Per germline, CDR1 DFQATT and CDR2 SNEGSKA (reference sequence). The CDR3 has 14 amino acids. V was pared by 1 base and J by 5 bases, with 11 bases between. The CDR3 sequence is CSARVGVGTGELFF. In nucleotides, the CDR3 is TGCAGTGCTAGAGTAGGGGTTGGTACCGGGGAGCTGTTTTTT.

This clonotype occurred many times. The V call is TRBV6-1, the J call TRBJ1-4, with unresolved D. CDR3 length equals 17 residues. Trimming pared 6 bases from V and 8 bases from J, leaving 25 bases between. Germline values: CDR1 MNHNS, CDR2 SASEGT. Here the CDR3 DNA reads TGTGCCAGCAGCCCCTCGGGCGGGCATCAAATAAGAGAAAAACTGTTTTTT. It is translated as CASSPSGGHQIREKLFF.

This clonotype appeared many times. This chain joins TRBV20-1 and TRBJ2-2; unclear D gene. This CDR3 region has 17 residues. In germline, CDR1 is DFQATT, CDR2 SNEGSKA (reference sequence). Trimming removed 5 bases from V and 4 bases from J, with 23 bases in between. DNA of the CDR3: TGCAGTGCTGACCATCAAAAAGCGACATTCTGCACCGGGGAGCTGTTTTTT. Protein: CSADHQKATFCTGELFF.

This clonotype came up many times. The CDR3 sequence: CASSLGLAGSDTQYF. The CDR3 DNA reads as TGTGCCAGCAGTTTAGGACTAGCGGGCAGCGATACGCAGTATTTT. This rearrangement joins TRBV27 to TRBJ2-3; 11 bases fit TRBD2. After removal of 2 bases from V and 6 bases from J, the junction contained 4 bases not matched to a gene. Germline lookup yields CDR1 MNHEY and CDR2 SMNVEV (reference sequence). The CDR3 spans 15 residues.

This clonotype has ten or more counts. The chain couples TRBV6-1 to TRBJ1-1; D remains ambiguous. This CDR3 contains 13 residues. Trimming removed 7 bases at V and 1 base at J, with 10 bases between. The germline CDR1 and CDR2 sequences are MNHNS and SASEGT. The DNA of the CDR3 is TGTGCCAGCAAGCCCCCAGCGAACACTGAAGCTTTCTTT. Amino acid sequence: CASKPPANTEAFF.

At least ten counts were recorded for this clonotype. The chain uses TRBV10-3 and TRBJ2-5; D possibly uses TRBD1 or TRBD2 (6 bases each). Trimming took 2 bases from V and 5 from J, leaving 12 bases between them. From germline, CDR1 is ENHRY and CDR2 SYGVKD. The CDR3 totals 14 residues. CDR3 in DNA: TGTGCCATCAGTGAGGAGATAGGGGGGGAGACCCAGTACTTC. This gives the protein CAISEEIGGETQYF.

This clonotype was recorded many times. The rearrangement joins TRBV5-1 to TRBJ2-7; 11 bases line up with TRBD2. The germline gives CDR1 SGHRS, CDR2 YFSETQ. Unmatched junction bases numbered 3, after V lost 5 bases and J lost 5 bases. The CDR3 spans 13 residues. The CDR3 DNA is TGCGCCAGCAGTAGCGGGGGGGCCGACGAGCAGTACTTC. This sequence encodes CASSSGGADEQYF.

This clonotype has a count of ten or more. The genes are TRBV5-5 and TRBJ2-5, with a tentative D call TRBD2 (6 bases). The V gene lost 2 bases and the J gene lost 4 bases, with 15 bases spanning the gap. This CDR3 spans 15 amino acids. Germline V gene sequence: CDR1 SGHKS, CDR2 YYEKEE (reference sequence). CDR3 DNA sequence: TGTGCCAGCAGCTTCTCAGCGGGTGGCACAGAGACCCAGTACTTC. It codes for CASSFSAGGTETQYF.

This clonotype was counted at least ten times. The rearrangement links TRBV10-3 to TRBJ2-6; tentative D call: TRBD1 (5 bases). Germline assignment: CDR1 ENHRY and CDR2 SYGVKD. The CDR3 covers 15 residues. V lost 4 bases and J lost 2, with 9 bases in between. The CDR3 bases are TGTGCCATCAGTGGTAAAGGGGCTGGGGCCAACGTCCTGACTTTC. It codes for CAISGKGAGANVLTF.

The sample holds many counts of this clonotype. The V and J genes are TRBV5-1 and TRBJ2-1; 15 nucleotides agree with TRBD2. CDR1 is SGHRS, CDR2 YFSETQ, per germline. The V gene end was trimmed by 0 bases and the J gene end by 1 base; junction bases not matched to a gene: 2. The CDR3 length is 18 residues. In DNA form, the CDR3 reads TGCGCCAGCAGCTTGGAGGGACTAGCGGGGGGTTCCTACAATGAGCAGTTCTTC. It yields the protein CASSLEGLAGGSYNEQFF.

The chain carries TRBV5-5 and TRBJ2-1, with D hard to call. With 4 bases removed from V and 12 bases from J, the gap between germline ends came to 14 bases. This CDR3 has 12 amino acids. Germline-derived CDR1 and CDR2 are SGHKS and YYEKEE (reference sequence). The DNA for the CDR3 is TGTGCCAGCAGCCCCACAACAAAGTCGCAGTTCTTC. Amino acid sequence: CASSPTTKSQFF. Variable domain in full (rest from reference TRBV5-5 and TRBJ2-1): DAGVTQSPTHLIKTRGQQVTLRCSPISGHKSVSWYQQVLGQGPQFIFQYYEKEERGRGNFPDRFSARQFPNYSSELNVNALLLGDSALYLCASSPTTKSQFFGPGTRLTVL.

On this clonotype itself: Possible read error: a much larger clone is one base away. The chain joins TRBV12-3 or TRBV12-4 to TRBJ2-7; 10 bases are shared with TRBD2. The CDR3 spans 15 residues. The CDR3 loop is CVSSDTSGAVGEQYF. The CDR3 nucleotides read TGTGTCAGCAGCGATACTAGCGGGGCGGTGGGGGAGCAGTACTTC.

The chain combines TRBV5-1 with TRBJ2-7, with 8 nucleotides matching TRBD1. With 4 bases clipped from V and 4 bases from J, the junction kept 7 bases outside the gene matches. Germline lookup yields CDR1 SGHRS and CDR2 YFSETQ. The CDR3 is 14 residues long. The CDR3: CASSGRRTGYEQYF. The CDR3 coding sequence is TGCGCCAGCAGCGGACGAAGGACAGGGTACGAGCAGTACTTC.

This clonotype was counted at least ten times. J is TRBJ1-1 and V is TRBV20-1; possibly TRBD1 for D (5 bases). This CDR3 has 13 residues. Germline V gene sequence: CDR1 DFQATT, CDR2 SNEGSKA (reference sequence). The V end lost 5 bases, the J end lost 2 bases, and 12 bases lay between the germline ends. CDR3 DNA: TGCAGTGCTCCCCGGGGCCAAAACACTGAAGCTTTCTTT. Protein sequence: CSAPRGQNTEAFF.

This clonotype was observed many times. The V call is TRBV29-1, the J call TRBJ1-5; TRBD1 aligns across 8 bases. The length of the CDR3 is 13 residues. V lost 6 bases to trimming and J lost 3 bases; unmatched junction nucleotides: 4. Germline-derived CDR1 and CDR2 are SQVTM and ANQGSEA. CDR3 region: CSVQTGVNQPQHF. CDR3 nucleotides: TGCAGCGTGCAGACAGGGGTCAATCAGCCCCAGCATTTT.